This T cell receptor beta chain emerged from a study of glioma-infiltrating T cells after dendritic cell vaccination listed by TCRdb under 2016. For the study in its entirety: The cohort comprised approximately 15 glioblastoma patients from Phase I and II dendritic cell vaccination trials, 9 newly diagnosed and 6 with recurrent disease. In glioblastoma patients vaccinated with dendritic cells, deep sequencing of TCR beta CDR3 regions served to measure tumor-infiltrating lymphocyte content and to compare repertoires between tumor and blood. TCR sequencing metrics, including TIL content and tumor-blood repertoire overlap, were correlated with survival after dendritic cell vaccination. Post-vaccination tumor came from repeat resection after recurrence, with roughly 5 pre/post tumor pairs available. Broad study findings and their caveats: No direct relationship between TCR clonality and survival was found, suggesting a diverse polyclonal response may matter. After dendritic cell vaccination, a higher estimated pretreatment TIL content predicted longer time to progression and overall survival. The three-group TCR overlap response model was characterized as speculative, and prospective validation of the model was stated to be required. The cohort was small and heterogeneous, only a few patients had full blood and tumor sets, and even fewer had initial-recurrent tumor pairs.

The germline V gene (reference sequence) yields SEHNR for CDR1 and FQNEAQ for CDR2. The CDR3 goes from the cysteine to the phenylalanine over 14 residues. The entry retains the CDR3 DNA only, 42 bases that are in frame from base 1. There are a few counts of this clone. Its antigen is not yet known. Relative to the germline gene, one junction end is altered; a read error may explain this. Additional DNA sequences in this sample encode the identical CDR3. TCRB CDR3 regions were amplified from about 2 ug genomic DNA, or all available DNA if less, using the immunoSEQ assay. The multiplex PCR employed 60 forward primers targeting TCR V beta segments and 13 reverse primers targeting J beta segments. To estimate reads per starting template, synthetic control templates were spiked into each sample at limiting dilution. The Illumina HiSeq System generated 87 bp sequencing reads. The published analysis was carried out like this. PCR and sequencing errors were removed by a nearest neighbor algorithm that merged closely related sequences. Tumor samples were used in the study only if more than 100 unique TCRs were identified. The estimated TIL fraction was calculated by dividing the T cell count, derived from reads and spike-in coverage, by the number of input cells, assuming 6.4 pg of DNA per diploid cell. TCR overlap was defined as the percentage of unique tumor TCR beta sequences that were also present in the same patient's peripheral blood. The table was pulled from immuneACCESS by TCRdb, which kept in-frame rearrangements only. Such tables lose some clones; where checked, under half of the loss comes from unresolved V genes, and the rest has no known cause. V and J calls and clone size are as listed in that table; D and trimming were resolved from the DNA. For this sample the table gives a few thousand clones, of which roughly 79% were detected only once. Jointly, the top ten make up roughly an eighth of the sample.

What the time point label conveys for this sample: after dendritic cell vaccination, including at tumor progression/relapse. The vaccine consisted of monocyte-derived dendritic cells cultured less than 9 days with IL-4 and GM-CSF, then pulsed overnight with autologous tumor lysate. Patients were selected on the basis of adequate residual fresh-frozen tumor tissue and more than two years of available survival data. Between the early 2000s and the early 2010s, patients were given autologous tumor lysate-pulsed dendritic cell vaccination. Molecular status otherwise varied across the glioblastoma patients, but none of them carried an isocitrate dehydrogenase mutation. Each patient was given three intradermal dendritic cell vaccine injections, spaced two weeks apart, in the arm below the axilla. Before DNA isolation, tumor specimens were washed free of blood, necrotic areas were removed, and over 20% tumor content was confirmed by H&E staining. Genomic DNA was extracted with the Qiagen DNeasy Blood extraction Kit.

The rearrangement joined TRBV7-9 to TRBJ1-6; TRBD1 could be the D gene, as 5 bases match. The material sequenced was tumor tissue, taken after dendritic cell vaccination. The TCR originated in a human donor with glioblastoma. The nucleotides read TGTGCCACAATGAAGACAGTTGAAAATTCCCCCCTCCACTTT. Translated, this gives CATMKTVENSPLHF.